The 2 T cell receptor beta chains below all came from one sample that was sequenced in a study of vaccination effects on CD4 cells after COVID-19 (dated by TCRdb to 2022 to 2024). The antigens of these receptors remain unknown. After more than nine days of culture, CD4+ T cells were isolated with the EasySep CD4+ T cell isolation kit. Each participant received two doses of an mRNA SARS-CoV-2 vaccine, either BNT162b2 or mRNA-1273. The protocol used for the library was the immunoSEQ multiplex PCR assay. The source is immuneACCESS, and TCRdb retained only in-frame sequences with V and J called. Part of the clones is not carried over; for the studies checked, unresolved V genes explain less than half of this, and the remainder is unexplained. This sample is represented by about 57,000 clones; around 73% of them were singletons. In total, the top ten clones hold 4.3% of the sample. The sequences come from CD4+ T cells from PBMCs cultured without peptide, collected after COVID-19 vaccination. The receptors stem from a human donor who received a COVID-19 vaccine.

J is TRBJ2-1 and V is TRBV7-2; 9 positions agree with TRBD2. CDR1 SGHTA and CDR2 FQGNSA come from the germline V gene. V dropped 3 bases and J dropped 4; count of bases not matched to a gene: 7. This CDR3 is 16 amino acids long. The CDR3 DNA reads TGTGCCAGCAGCTTGCCGCTAGCGGGATATTACAATGAGCAGTTCTTC. Translating it yields CASSLPLAGYYNEQFF.

This sequence joins TRBV6-5 and TRBJ2-7; D unresolved. The germline gives CDR1 MNHEY, CDR2 SVGAGI. The CDR3 totals 15 residues. V lost 5 bases and J lost 7, with 21 bases in between. CDR3 in DNA: TGTGCCAGCAGTCCATCTCCCGGTTCCAAAGGGGAGCAGTACTTC. Its protein product is CASSPSPGSKGEQYF.